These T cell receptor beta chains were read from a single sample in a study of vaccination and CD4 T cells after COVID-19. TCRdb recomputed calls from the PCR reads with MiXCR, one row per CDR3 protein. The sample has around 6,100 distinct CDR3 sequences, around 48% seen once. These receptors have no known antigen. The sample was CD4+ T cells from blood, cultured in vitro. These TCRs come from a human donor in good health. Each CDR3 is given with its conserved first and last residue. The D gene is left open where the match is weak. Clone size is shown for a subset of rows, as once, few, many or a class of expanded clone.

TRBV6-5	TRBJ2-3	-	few	TGTGCCAGCAGTTACTCGAATCGGCTAATCCCCGGGTCGGATACGCAGTATTTT	CASSYSNRLIPGSDTQYF
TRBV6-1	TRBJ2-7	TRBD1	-	TGTGCCAGCCAAAGGGGACAGAGCGCCTACGAGCAGTACTTC	CASQRGQSAYEQYF
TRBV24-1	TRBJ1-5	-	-	TGTGCCACCAGTGAGGGCAGGGGCAATCAGCCCCAGCATTTT	CATSEGRGNQPQHF
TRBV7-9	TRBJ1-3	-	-	TGTGCCAGCAGCCGGGGGGGTGGAAACACCATATATTTT	CASSRGGGNTIYF
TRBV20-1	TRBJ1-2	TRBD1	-	TGCAGTACTAGACTGGACAGGGGGTATGGCTACACCTTC	CSTRLDRGYGYTF
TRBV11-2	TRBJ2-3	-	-	TGTGCCAGCAGCCGCACACAAACCCTTGGGACAGATACGCAGTATTTT	CASSRTQTLGTDTQYF
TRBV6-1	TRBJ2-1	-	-	TGTGCCAGCAGTACGGGACTCGAGCATGAGCAGTTCTTC	CASSTGLEHEQFF
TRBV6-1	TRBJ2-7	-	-	TGTGCCAGCAGGAAGGAACTTACCTACGAGCAGTACTTC	CASRKELTYEQYF
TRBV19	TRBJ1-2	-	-	TGTGCCAGTAGTATAGATCGGGTAGGGAACGGCTACACCTTC	CASSIDRVGNGYTF
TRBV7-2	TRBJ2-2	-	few	TGTGCCAGCAGCTACGGGGCACTGTTGACCGGGGAGCTGTTTTTT	CASSYGALLTGELFF
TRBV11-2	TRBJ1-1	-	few	TGTGCCAGCAGCTTAGATGGTATCGGGGCTCGGACTGAAGCTTTCTTT	CASSLDGIGARTEAFF
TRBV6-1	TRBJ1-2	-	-	TGTGCCAGCAGTGAAGTACTGAGGGCTAACTATGGCTACACCTTC	CASSEVLRANYGYTF
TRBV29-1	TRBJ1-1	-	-	TGCAGCGTTGAAAGGGATTTCAACACTGAAGCTTTCTTT	CSVERDFNTEAFF
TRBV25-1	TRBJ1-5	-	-	TGTGCCAGCAGTCAATCTGGGCTCAATCAGCCCCAGCATTTT	CASSQSGLNQPQHF
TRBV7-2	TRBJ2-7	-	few	TGTGCCAGCAGCTTAGAATTCGGGGGAGGAAGCGGGCAGTACTTC	CASSLEFGGGSGQYF